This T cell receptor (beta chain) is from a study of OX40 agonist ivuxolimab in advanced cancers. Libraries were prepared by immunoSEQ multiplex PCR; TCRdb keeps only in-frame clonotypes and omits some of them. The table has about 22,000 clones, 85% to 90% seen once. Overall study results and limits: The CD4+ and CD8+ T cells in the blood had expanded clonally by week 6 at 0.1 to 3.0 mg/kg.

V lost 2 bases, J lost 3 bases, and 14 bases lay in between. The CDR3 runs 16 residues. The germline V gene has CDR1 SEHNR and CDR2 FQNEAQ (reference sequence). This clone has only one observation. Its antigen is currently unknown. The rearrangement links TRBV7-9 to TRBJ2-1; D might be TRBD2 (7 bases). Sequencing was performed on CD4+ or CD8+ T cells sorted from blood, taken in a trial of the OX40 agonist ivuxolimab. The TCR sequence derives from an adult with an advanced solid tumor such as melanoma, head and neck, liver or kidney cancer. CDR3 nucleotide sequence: TGTGCCAGCAGCTTATCGGGGGGCTCCCACTACAATGAGCAGTTCTTC. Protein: CASSLSGGSHYNEQFF.